Listed below are T cell receptor beta chains from one sample, sequenced in a study of cytomegalovirus exposure and HLA in healthy donors. Repertoires were generated with immunoSEQ multiplex PCR, while TCRdb's copy carries only in-frame clones and drops some. The table has about 110,000 clones, 82% seen once. The sequencing sample was made of PBMCs. These receptors were obtained from a man aged 25 to 40 in good health and CMV-seropositive. Both conserved end residues are part of each CDR3. A D gene is named only where the DNA matches it firmly. Size is stated for part of the rows, as once, few or many counts, or as a class when the clone is expanded.

len: 16
abundance: NA
j_gene: TRBJ2-2
d_gene: NA
v_gene: TRBV6-5
CDR3aa: CASSYSLSISAGELFF
CDR3nt: TGTGCCAGCAGTTACTCCCTAAGCATATCCGCCGGGGAGCTGTTTTTT

len: 16
abundance: NA
j_gene: TRBJ1-1
d_gene: NA
v_gene: TRBV25-1
CDR3aa: CASSESVGGRGTEAFF
CDR3nt: TGTGCCAGCAGTGAATCAGTCGGGGGGCGAGGAACTGAAGCTTTCTTT

len: 14
abundance: NA
j_gene: TRBJ2-7
d_gene: NA
v_gene: TRBV6-1
CDR3aa: CASSLVTAAYEQYF
CDR3nt: TGTGCCAGCAGTCTAGTGACAGCCGCCTACGAGCAGTACTTC

len: 13
abundance: NA
j_gene: TRBJ2-3
d_gene: TRBD1
v_gene: TRBV29-1
CDR3aa: CSVDGQGTDTQYF
CDR3nt: TGCAGCGTGGACGGACAGGGGACAGATACGCAGTATTTT

len: 16
abundance: NA
j_gene: TRBJ2-5
d_gene: TRBD2
v_gene: TRBV2
CDR3aa: CASSEGWTSGEETQYF
CDR3nt: TGTGCCAGCAGTGAAGGTTGGACTAGCGGGGAAGAGACCCAGTACTTC

len: 15
abundance: NA
j_gene: TRBJ2-7
d_gene: TRBD1
v_gene: TRBV13
CDR3aa: CASSSRDRGAYEQYF
CDR3nt: TGTGCCAGCAGCTCTCGGGACAGGGGGGCTTACGAGCAGTACTTC

len: 15
abundance: NA
j_gene: TRBJ1-6
d_gene: NA
v_gene: TRBV6-1
CDR3aa: CASSDDDFYNSPPHF
CDR3nt: TGTGCCAGCAGTGATGATGACTTCTATAATTCACCCCCCCACTTT

len: 14
abundance: NA
j_gene: TRBJ2-2
d_gene: NA
v_gene: TRBV6-5
CDR3aa: CASSYQSLTGELFF
CDR3nt: TGTGCCAGCAGTTATCAGTCCCTCACCGGGGAGCTGTTTTTT

len: 14
abundance: NA
j_gene: TRBJ2-7
d_gene: NA
v_gene: TRBV19
CDR3aa: CASSRDISLLEQYF
CDR3nt: TGTGCCAGTAGTAGGGACATCTCCTTACTCGAGCAGTACTTC

len: 18
abundance: NA
j_gene: TRBJ1-1
d_gene: NA
v_gene: TRBV11-3
CDR3aa: CASSLPPRGALMNTEAFF
CDR3nt: TGTGCCAGCAGCTTACCGCCGCGGGGGGCCCTAATGAACACTGAAGCTTTCTTT

len: 17
abundance: NA
j_gene: TRBJ2-2
d_gene: NA
v_gene: TRBV25-1
CDR3aa: CASSESRTPTNTGELFF
CDR3nt: TGTGCCAGCAGTGAATCAAGGACACCGACGAACACCGGGGAGCTGTTTTTT

len: 13
abundance: NA
j_gene: TRBJ2-1
d_gene: NA
v_gene: TRBV10-2
CDR3aa: CASSDGGYNEQFF
CDR3nt: TGCGCCAGCAGTGATGGAGGCTACAATGAGCAGTTCTTC

len: 18
abundance: NA
j_gene: TRBJ2-2
d_gene: TRBD1
v_gene: TRBV7-9
CDR3aa: CASTPPYVDRGNTGELFF
CDR3nt: TGTGCCAGCACCCCACCCTACGTAGACAGGGGAAACACCGGGGAGCTGTTTTTT

len: 14
abundance: once
j_gene: TRBJ1-2
d_gene: NA
v_gene: TRBV6-5
CDR3aa: CASRPPGQSYGYTF
CDR3nt: TGTGCCAGCAGACCTCCAGGGCAGAGCTATGGCTACACCTTC

len: 14
abundance: NA
j_gene: TRBJ1-5
d_gene: TRBD1
v_gene: TRBV7-8
CDR3aa: CASSQGASNQPQHF
CDR3nt: TGTGCCAGCAGCCAGGGGGCAAGCAATCAGCCCCAGCATTTT

len: 15
abundance: NA
j_gene: TRBJ1-4
d_gene: NA
v_gene: TRBV5-1
CDR3aa: CASSLASITNEKLFF
CDR3nt: TGCGCCAGCAGCTTGGCGAGCATAACTAATGAAAAACTGTTTTTT

len: 16
abundance: NA
j_gene: TRBJ1-1
d_gene: NA
v_gene: TRBV6-6
CDR3aa: CASSLTGGGIYTEAFF
CDR3nt: TGTGCCAGCAGTTTGACGGGGGGCGGAATTTACACTGAAGCTTTCTTT

len: 15
abundance: NA
j_gene: TRBJ1-5
d_gene: NA
v_gene: TRBV6-5
CDR3aa: CASSYDSRGHQPQHF
CDR3nt: TGTGCCAGCAGTTACGACAGTAGGGGCCATCAGCCCCAGCATTTT

len: 16
abundance: NA
j_gene: TRBJ2-2
d_gene: TRBD2
v_gene: TRBV2
CDR3aa: CASRGLATANTGELFF
CDR3nt: TGTGCCAGCAGGGGACTAGCGACCGCGAACACCGGGGAGCTGTTTTTT

len: 15
abundance: NA
j_gene: TRBJ2-7
d_gene: NA
v_gene: TRBV10-2
CDR3aa: CASTEAGQSSYEQYF
CDR3nt: TGCGCCAGCACCGAGGCGGGACAGAGTTCCTACGAGCAGTACTTC

len: 17
abundance: NA
j_gene: TRBJ2-7
d_gene: NA
v_gene: TRBV11-2
CDR3aa: CASSLGPMDSTPYEQYF
CDR3nt: TGTGCCAGCAGCTTAGGGCCCATGGACTCCACTCCCTACGAGCAGTACTTC

len: 15
abundance: NA
j_gene: TRBJ1-1
d_gene: NA
v_gene: TRBV7-9
CDR3aa: CASSLGSGMNTEAFF
CDR3nt: TGTGCCAGCAGCTTAGGTTCAGGGATGAACACTGAAGCTTTCTTT

len: 15
abundance: NA
j_gene: TRBJ2-1
d_gene: NA
v_gene: TRBV10-1
CDR3aa: CASSEWAPGGDEQFF
CDR3nt: TGCGCCAGCAGTGAGTGGGCCCCGGGCGGGGATGAGCAGTTCTTC

len: 14
abundance: NA
j_gene: TRBJ1-6
d_gene: TRBD1
v_gene: TRBV11-1
CDR3aa: CASSLGQGVSPLHF
CDR3nt: TGTGCCAGCAGCTTAGGACAGGGCGTTTCACCCCTCCACTTT

len: 12
abundance: NA
j_gene: TRBJ2-5
d_gene: NA
v_gene: TRBV5-1
CDR3aa: CASRRTEETQYF
CDR3nt: TGCGCCAGCAGACGGACAGAAGAGACCCAGTACTTC

len: 14
abundance: NA
j_gene: TRBJ1-5
d_gene: TRBD1
v_gene: TRBV19
CDR3aa: CASTGTGGVQPQHF
CDR3nt: TGTGCCAGCACCGGGACAGGCGGTGTCCAGCCCCAGCATTTT

len: 15
abundance: few
j_gene: TRBJ2-1
d_gene: TRBD2
v_gene: TRBV6-1
CDR3aa: CASSRLAGADNEQFF
CDR3nt: TGTGCCAGCAGCCGACTAGCGGGGGCCGACAATGAGCAGTTCTTC

len: 14
abundance: NA
j_gene: TRBJ1-1
d_gene: TRBD1
v_gene: TRBV15
CDR3aa: CATSVATGSTEAFF
CDR3nt: TGTGCCACCAGCGTCGCGACAGGGTCCACTGAAGCTTTCTTT

len: 15
abundance: NA
j_gene: TRBJ1-2
d_gene: TRBD1
v_gene: TRBV6-5
CDR3aa: CAIFSQGASVYGYTF
CDR3nt: TGTGCCATCTTTTCCCAGGGGGCATCGGTCTATGGCTACACCTTC

len: 16
abundance: few
j_gene: TRBJ2-5
d_gene: TRBD2
v_gene: TRBV4-1
CDR3aa: CASSQGAPAGGRTQYF
CDR3nt: TGCGCCAGCAGCCAAGGAGCCCCAGCGGGGGGACGGACCCAGTACTTC

len: 17
abundance: NA
j_gene: TRBJ2-5
d_gene: TRBD2
v_gene: TRBV7-9
CDR3aa: CASSPWTSGGSRETQYF
CDR3nt: TGTGCCAGCAGCCCCTGGACTAGCGGGGGATCCCGGGAGACCCAGTACTTC

len: 16
abundance: NA
j_gene: TRBJ2-6
d_gene: NA
v_gene: TRBV4-2
CDR3aa: CASSQMDNSGANVLTF
CDR3nt: TGTGCCAGCAGCCAAATGGACAACTCTGGGGCCAACGTCCTGACTTTC

len: 15
abundance: few
j_gene: TRBJ1-3
d_gene: NA
v_gene: TRBV5-6
CDR3aa: CASSLIEDRGNTIYF
CDR3nt: TGTGCCAGCAGCTTGATTGAGGACAGAGGAAACACCATATATTTT

len: 17
abundance: NA
j_gene: TRBJ2-7
d_gene: TRBD2
v_gene: TRBV7-9
CDR3aa: CSSSPPGLAGGIYEQYF
CDR3nt: TGTTCCAGCAGCCCCCCAGGACTAGCGGGGGGGATCTACGAGCAGTACTTC

len: 13
abundance: NA
j_gene: TRBJ2-3
d_gene: NA
v_gene: TRBV11-2
CDR3aa: CASSSGLTDTQYF
CDR3nt: TGTGCCAGCAGCTCCGGACTCACAGATACGCAGTATTTT

len: 15
abundance: NA
j_gene: TRBJ1-1
d_gene: NA
v_gene: TRBV5-1
CDR3aa: CASSLGQLRNTEAFF
CDR3nt: TGCGCCAGCAGCTTGGGACAGCTAAGGAACACTGAAGCTTTCTTT

len: 16
abundance: NA
j_gene: TRBJ2-1
d_gene: TRBD2
v_gene: TRBV5-4
CDR3aa: CASSTRLAGGMNEQFF
CDR3nt: TGTGCCAGCAGCACGCGACTAGCGGGGGGGATGAATGAGCAGTTCTTC

len: 16
abundance: NA
j_gene: TRBJ2-5
d_gene: NA
v_gene: TRBV5-1
CDR3aa: CASNLDPGQYLREQYF
CDR3nt: TGCGCCAGCAACCTCGATCCGGGACAATATCTAAGGGAGCAGTACTTC

len: 14
abundance: NA
j_gene: TRBJ1-5
d_gene: TRBD1
v_gene: TRBV18
CDR3aa: CASSPDRGLQPQHF
CDR3nt: TGTGCCAGCTCACCGGACAGGGGGCTTCAGCCCCAGCATTTT

len: 13
abundance: NA
j_gene: TRBJ2-5
d_gene: NA
v_gene: TRBV15
CDR3aa: CATSSRNQETQYF
CDR3nt: TGTGCCACCAGTAGCCGGAACCAAGAGACCCAGTACTTC

len: 15
abundance: NA
j_gene: TRBJ2-3
d_gene: TRBD2
v_gene: TRBV5-6
CDR3aa: CASSSSGVRLDTQYF
CDR3nt: TGTGCCAGCAGCTCAAGCGGGGTCAGGCTCGATACGCAGTATTTT

len: 13
abundance: NA
j_gene: TRBJ1-1
d_gene: NA
v_gene: TRBV5-1
CDR3aa: CASSRHGDTEAFF
CDR3nt: TGCGCCAGCAGCCGCCACGGGGACACTGAAGCTTTCTTT

len: 14
abundance: NA
j_gene: TRBJ2-5
d_gene: TRBD2
v_gene: TRBV10-2
CDR3aa: CATKLAGGHGAQYF
CDR3nt: TGCGCCACCAAACTAGCGGGGGGCCATGGGGCCCAGTACTTC

len: 16
abundance: NA
j_gene: TRBJ2-1
d_gene: TRBD1
v_gene: TRBV27
CDR3aa: CASIPTWTGGENEQFF
CDR3nt: TGTGCCAGCATCCCCACCTGGACAGGGGGCGAAAATGAGCAGTTCTTC

len: 15
abundance: NA
j_gene: TRBJ2-3
d_gene: NA
v_gene: TRBV9
CDR3aa: CASSVGGLPTDTQYF
CDR3nt: TGTGCCAGCAGCGTAGGGGGACTTCCCACAGATACGCAGTATTTT

len: 15
abundance: NA
j_gene: TRBJ2-1
d_gene: NA
v_gene: TRBV11-3
CDR3aa: CASSLGGGGASEQFF
CDR3nt: TGTGCCAGCAGCTTAGGGGGTGGGGGGGCCTCCGAGCAGTTCTTC

len: 14
abundance: NA
j_gene: TRBJ2-7
d_gene: TRBD2
v_gene: TRBV13
CDR3aa: CASSLAGGGYEQYF
CDR3nt: TGTGCCAGCAGCTTAGCGGGAGGCGGATACGAGCAGTACTTC

len: 14
abundance: NA
j_gene: TRBJ2-7
d_gene: NA
v_gene: TRBV18
CDR3aa: CASSPRESSYEQYF
CDR3nt: TGTGCCAGCTCACCACGGGAGAGCTCCTACGAGCAGTACTTC

len: 16
abundance: few
j_gene: TRBJ1-5
d_gene: TRBD1
v_gene: TRBV6-1
CDR3aa: CASSAWDRGQRQPQHF
CDR3nt: TGTGCCAGCAGTGCCTGGGACAGGGGGCAACGGCAGCCCCAGCATTTT

len: 15
abundance: once
j_gene: TRBJ2-3
d_gene: TRBD1
v_gene: TRBV19
CDR3aa: CASSPRTGGADTQYF
CDR3nt: TGTGCCAGTAGTCCCCGGACAGGGGGAGCAGATACGCAGTATTTT

len: 14
abundance: NA
j_gene: TRBJ2-2
d_gene: NA
v_gene: TRBV6-1
CDR3aa: CASRGGGHSGELFF
CDR3nt: TGTGCCAGCAGAGGGGGGGGGCACTCCGGGGAGCTGTTTTTT